This TCR beta chain emerged from a study of control samples from healthy donors and cancer patients. TCRdb's copy holds only in-frame clones and misses some; the assay was immunoSEQ multiplex PCR. Found here are about 120,000 clones, less than 90% of them singletons; the top ten hold 1.5% to 2%. CDR3 size: 16 residues. From germline, CDR1 is SSHAT and CDR2 FNYEAQ (reference sequence). Details on this clone: Its ends do not fully match the called genes, so a read error is possible.

The receptor was derived from a young man in good health. Input material: blood. The chain has TRBV7-7 and TRBJ2-1; 15 bases match TRBD2. The CDR3 DNA sequence: TGTGCTAGCAGCGTGGGACTAGCGGGAGGTGTAAATGAGCAGTTCTTC. This sequence encodes CASSVGLAGGVNEQFF.